Presented here are 6 T cell receptor beta chains from one specimen sequenced in a study of OX40 agonist ivuxolimab in advanced cancers. Produced via immunoSEQ multiplex PCR; TCRdb's table is partial and in-frame only. In the table there are roughly 19,000 clones, about 86% of which are singletons. Here the sequenced sample was CD4+ or CD8+ T cells sorted from blood, taken in a trial of the OX40 agonist ivuxolimab. The receptors shown here come from an adult with an advanced solid tumor such as melanoma, head and neck, liver or kidney cancer.

This clone has only a few counts. The rearrangement joins TRBV27 to TRBJ1-1; no firm D call. V was clipped by 2 bases and J by 8 bases, with 9 bases between them. Germline lookup yields CDR1 MNHEY and CDR2 SMNVEV (reference sequence). There are 12 residues in the CDR3. The DNA of the CDR3 is TGTGCCAGCAGTTTAAGTGGCAGGGAAGCTTTCTTT. Translation gives CASSLSGREAFF.

This chain links TRBV28 with TRBJ2-1; possible D gene TRBD1, 7 bases. The CDR3 has 15 amino acids. The V and J ends lost 6 bases and 2 bases respectively, with 14 bases between them. Germline assignment: CDR1 MDHEN and CDR2 SYDVKM. The CDR3 bases are TGTGCCAGCAGCTCTCAGGGGGGCCCCTACAATGAGCAGTTCTTC. Amino acid sequence: CASSSQGGPYNEQFF.

The V and J genes are TRBV18 and TRBJ1-1, with D perhaps matching TRBD1 (5 bases). Germline V lookup: CDR1 KGHSH, CDR2 LQKENI. The CDR3 has 14 amino acids. The V end lost 6 bases, the J end lost 6 bases, and 17 bases lay between the germline ends. The CDR3 region is CASSPTGRAPEAFF. The CDR3 coding sequence is TGTGCCAGCTCCCCCACTGGCAGGGCACCTGAAGCTTTCTTT. Combining the CDR3 with reference TRBV18 and TRBJ1-1 gives the whole variable domain NAGVMQNPRHLVRRRGQEARLRCSPMKGHSHVYWYRQLPEEGLKFMVYLQKENIIDESGMPKERFSAEFPKEGPSILRIQQVVRGDSAAYFCASSPTGRAPEAFFGQGTRLTVV.

The chain employs TRBV29-1 and TRBJ1-3; tentatively, D is TRBD1 (5 bases). V shed 3 bases and J shed 1 base, with 16 bases lying between them. This CDR3 is built from 16 residues. The germline CDR1 and CDR2 sequences are SQVTM and ANQGSEA. CDR3 protein: CSVEVRGRYSGNTIYF. CDR3 coding DNA: TGCAGCGTTGAGGTGAGGGGCAGATATTCTGGAAACACCATATATTTT. The variable domain in full, completed from reference TRBV29-1 and TRBJ1-3, reads SAVISQKPSRDICQRGTSLTIQCQVDSQVTMMFWYRQQPGQSLTLIATANQGSEATYESGFVIDKFPISRPNLTFSTLTVSNMSPEDSSIYLCSVEVRGRYSGNTIYFGEGSWLTVV.

This chain uses TRBV7-3 with TRBJ2-3; D not resolved. This CDR3 has 14 amino acids. With 5 bases removed from V and 5 bases from J, the gap between germline ends came to 14 bases. CDR1 SGHTA and CDR2 FQGTGA come from the germline V gene. This CDR3 reads CASSPRAGRDTQYF. DNA for the CDR3: TGTGCCAGCAGCCCTCGGGCTGGACGAGATACGCAGTATTTT. Filled out from reference TRBV7-3 and TRBJ2-3, the complete variable domain reads GAGVSQTPSNKVTEKGKYVELRCDPISGHTALYWYRQSLGQGPEFLIYFQGTGAADDSGLPNDRFFAVRPEGSVSTLKIQRTERGDSAVYLCASSPRAGRDTQYFGPGTRLTVL.

This sequence joins TRBV9 and TRBJ1-2, with D maybe TRBD1 (5 bases). Germline V gives CDR1 SGDLS, CDR2 YYNGEE. V shed 4 bases and J shed 2 bases, with 9 bases lying between them. The CDR3 length is 13 residues. The chain's CDR3 is CASSRDSNYGYTF. In DNA form, the CDR3 reads TGTGCCAGCAGCAGGGACTCCAACTATGGCTACACCTTC.